This is a list of T cell receptor beta chains from one sample in a study of shared clonotypes between healthy human individuals. Data came from immunoSEQ multiplex PCR; TCRdb stores just in-frame clones and leaves some out. The table includes approximately 740,000 clones, approximately 92% detected once. What was sequenced was naive CD8+ T cells sorted from blood. The origin of the receptors is a man in his thirties or forties in good health. Both conserved end residues are part of each CDR3. Each record gives: CDR3 DNA, CDR3 protein, J gene, D gene, clone size, V gene. The D gene is left open where the match is weak. Size values are once, few and many counts, or a class for expanded clones, and some rows have none.

cdr3_nt: TGTGCCAGCAGCCCTCGTTTGGGACAGGGGGCCAATGGCTACACCTTC
cdr3_aa: CASSPRLGQGANGYTF
j_call: TRBJ1-2
d_call: TRBD1
clone_size: -
v_call: TRBV27

cdr3_nt: TGTGCCACCAGCGTGGGACCCTCCGGGTACGAGCAGTACTTC
cdr3_aa: CATSVGPSGYEQYF
j_call: TRBJ2-7
d_call: -
clone_size: -
v_call: TRBV15

cdr3_nt: TGTGCCAGCAGTCCGATAGTTTTTGGTCCCACCGGGGAGCTGTTTTTT
cdr3_aa: CASSPIVFGPTGELFF
j_call: TRBJ2-2
d_call: -
clone_size: -
v_call: TRBV27

cdr3_nt: TGTGCCAGCAGCGTAGGAGACAGAGGGATGCACGGGGAGCTGTTTTTT
cdr3_aa: CASSVGDRGMHGELFF
j_call: TRBJ2-2
d_call: -
clone_size: -
v_call: TRBV9

cdr3_nt: TGCGCCAGCAGCTTGGTAGGACAGGGGGCCGGGGAGCTGTTTTTT
cdr3_aa: CASSLVGQGAGELFF
j_call: TRBJ2-2
d_call: TRBD1
clone_size: once
v_call: TRBV5-1

cdr3_nt: TGTGCCAGTAGGGGGACCTGGACAGCTAGCACAGATACGCAGTATTTT
cdr3_aa: CASRGTWTASTDTQYF
j_call: TRBJ2-3
d_call: -
clone_size: -
v_call: TRBV19

cdr3_nt: TGTGCCAGCAGCTCATCGGACAGGGGAGGTGACGAGCAGTACTTC
cdr3_aa: CASSSSDRGGDEQYF
j_call: TRBJ2-7
d_call: TRBD1
clone_size: -
v_call: TRBV7-9

cdr3_nt: TGTGCCAGCAGCTTAAGGCAGGGTGAGACAGATACGCAGTATTTT
cdr3_aa: CASSLRQGETDTQYF
j_call: TRBJ2-3
d_call: -
clone_size: -
v_call: TRBV7-3

cdr3_nt: TGTGCCAGCAGCCAAGACAGGACCACAGATACGCAGTATTTT
cdr3_aa: CASSQDRTTDTQYF
j_call: TRBJ2-3
d_call: -
clone_size: -
v_call: TRBV7-7

cdr3_nt: TGTGCCAGCAGCTGGGGCAGGGGCACTGAAGCTTTCTTT
cdr3_aa: CASSWGRGTEAFF
j_call: TRBJ1-1
d_call: -
clone_size: -
v_call: TRBV27

cdr3_nt: TGTGCCAGCAGCTCCTCAGAGGCGGGAGGGTCCTACAATGAGCAGTTCTTC
cdr3_aa: CASSSSEAGGSYNEQFF
j_call: TRBJ2-1
d_call: TRBD2
clone_size: -
v_call: TRBV11-1

cdr3_nt: TGTGCCAGCAGTAGACTTACCGACAGCGACTATGGCTACACCTTC
cdr3_aa: CASSRLTDSDYGYTF
j_call: TRBJ1-2
d_call: -
clone_size: -
v_call: TRBV6-5

cdr3_nt: TGTGCCAGCAGCCAAGATGAGACAGGGGGCTGGAGGACGAACATTCAGTACTTC
cdr3_aa: CASSQDETGGWRTNIQYF
j_call: TRBJ2-4
d_call: TRBD1
clone_size: -
v_call: TRBV14

cdr3_nt: TGCGCCAGCAGCCAAGATCTCCTGGGACAGGGGTTGCGAGGCTACACCTTC
cdr3_aa: CASSQDLLGQGLRGYTF
j_call: TRBJ1-2
d_call: TRBD1
clone_size: -
v_call: TRBV4-1

cdr3_nt: TGTGCCAGCAGGGCCGGGACAGGAGTGATCTACGAGCAGTACTTC
cdr3_aa: CASRAGTGVIYEQYF
j_call: TRBJ2-7
d_call: TRBD1
clone_size: -
v_call: TRBV27

cdr3_nt: TGTGCCAGCAGCTCGTGGACTAGCGGGAGTCGGGATACGCAGTATTTT
cdr3_aa: CASSSWTSGSRDTQYF
j_call: TRBJ2-3
d_call: TRBD2
clone_size: -
v_call: TRBV5-6

cdr3_nt: TGTGCCAGCAGCTTGGGTCAGCCTGAGTTCACAGATACGCAGTATTTT
cdr3_aa: CASSLGQPEFTDTQYF
j_call: TRBJ2-3
d_call: -
clone_size: -
v_call: TRBV5-6

cdr3_nt: TGTGCCAGCAGTTACTCGATCGGGGCGGAAGGGACCCAGTACTTC
cdr3_aa: CASSYSIGAEGTQYF
j_call: TRBJ2-5
d_call: -
clone_size: once
v_call: TRBV6-6

cdr3_nt: TGTGCCAGCTCGCTCCCGGAACAGCCCATGGCCCAGTACTTC
cdr3_aa: CASSLPEQPMAQYF
j_call: TRBJ2-5
d_call: -
clone_size: -
v_call: TRBV18

cdr3_nt: TGTGCCAGCAGCTCCCGCCCGGCGGGAGTGGGCACAGATACGCAGTATTTT
cdr3_aa: CASSSRPAGVGTDTQYF
j_call: TRBJ2-3
d_call: TRBD2
clone_size: -
v_call: TRBV9

cdr3_nt: TGTGCCAGCAGCCGCCAGGGGGCCTACACCGGGGAGCTGTTTTTT
cdr3_aa: CASSRQGAYTGELFF
j_call: TRBJ2-2
d_call: TRBD1
clone_size: -
v_call: TRBV13

cdr3_nt: TGTGCCAGCAGCTTGGTCGGCGGGAGTAGGTACGAGCAGTACTTC
cdr3_aa: CASSLVGGSRYEQYF
j_call: TRBJ2-7
d_call: TRBD2
clone_size: -
v_call: TRBV5-6

cdr3_nt: TGTGCCAGCAGCCGCGGCAGACGTTTCAATGAGCAGTTCTTC
cdr3_aa: CASSRGRRFNEQFF
j_call: TRBJ2-1
d_call: -
clone_size: -
v_call: TRBV7-9

cdr3_nt: TGTGCCACTGCAGCGGGAGGGCTTAGATTGGCGCAGTATTTT
cdr3_aa: CATAAGGLRLAQYF
j_call: TRBJ2-3
d_call: TRBD2
clone_size: -
v_call: TRBV10-3

cdr3_nt: TGTGCCAGCAGCTTAGTAGAGGGCCGTGGGTCCACTGAAGCTTTCTTT
cdr3_aa: CASSLVEGRGSTEAFF
j_call: TRBJ1-1
d_call: -
clone_size: -
v_call: TRBV7-2

cdr3_nt: TGTGCCAGCAGCTTATCTGAGAGGTTCGTTTTTGGCGTCACAGATACGCAGTATTTT
cdr3_aa: CASSLSERFVFGVTDTQYF
j_call: TRBJ2-3
d_call: -
clone_size: -
v_call: TRBV11-2

cdr3_nt: TGCGCCAGCAGCCAAGATCCGGCACCACTAGCGGAAAAGCAGTTCTTC
cdr3_aa: CASSQDPAPLAEKQFF
j_call: TRBJ2-1
d_call: TRBD2
clone_size: once
v_call: TRBV4-3

cdr3_nt: TGTGCCAGCAGCGGACACTCTGGAAACACCATATATTTT
cdr3_aa: CASSGHSGNTIYF
j_call: TRBJ1-3
d_call: -
clone_size: -
v_call: TRBV6-6

cdr3_nt: TGTGCCAGCAGCGTAGACAGCATAAGCTCCTACGAGCAGTACTTC
cdr3_aa: CASSVDSISSYEQYF
j_call: TRBJ2-7
d_call: -
clone_size: -
v_call: TRBV9

cdr3_nt: TGTGCCAGCAGCCCTTGGGCGGGAGGGACCTACGAGCAGTACTTC
cdr3_aa: CASSPWAGGTYEQYF
j_call: TRBJ2-7
d_call: TRBD2
clone_size: -
v_call: TRBV5-5

cdr3_nt: TGCAGTGCTAGTCCCCCCGCTGAAGCTTTCTTT
cdr3_aa: CSASPPAEAFF
j_call: TRBJ1-1
d_call: -
clone_size: -
v_call: TRBV20-1

cdr3_nt: TGTGCCATCAGTGAGTCGGATCTCTCTAGCGGGAGGCCCCCCCATGCGCAGTACTTC
cdr3_aa: CAISESDLSSGRPPHAQYF
j_call: TRBJ2-7
d_call: TRBD2
clone_size: -
v_call: TRBV10-3

cdr3_nt: TGTGCCAGCAGTTCTGGGACAGGGGGCATAGAGCAGTTCTTC
cdr3_aa: CASSSGTGGIEQFF
j_call: TRBJ2-1
d_call: TRBD1
clone_size: -
v_call: TRBV27

cdr3_nt: TGCGCCAGCAGCCCCGACAGGGGGTCTTCGCTCCGGACGGGTGAAGCTTTCTTT
cdr3_aa: CASSPDRGSSLRTGEAFF
j_call: TRBJ1-1
d_call: TRBD1
clone_size: -
v_call: TRBV4-3

cdr3_nt: TGTGCCAGCAGCCCTCGGGACACTTCTAACTATGGCTACACCTTC
cdr3_aa: CASSPRDTSNYGYTF
j_call: TRBJ1-2
d_call: -
clone_size: -
v_call: TRBV9

cdr3_nt: TGTGCCACCAGCAGAGACTCAGGGTTTCTGCGCTACGAGCAGTACTTC
cdr3_aa: CATSRDSGFLRYEQYF
j_call: TRBJ2-7
d_call: -
clone_size: -
v_call: TRBV15

cdr3_nt: TGTGCCTGGAGTCTTAGCTTCGATGAGCAGTTCTTC
cdr3_aa: CAWSLSFDEQFF
j_call: TRBJ2-1
d_call: -
clone_size: -
v_call: TRBV30

cdr3_nt: TGTGCCAGTAGTATCCGAGGGGACTTGAACACTGAAGCTTTCTTT
cdr3_aa: CASSIRGDLNTEAFF
j_call: TRBJ1-1
d_call: -
clone_size: -
v_call: TRBV19

cdr3_nt: TGTGCCAGCAGCTTAGCTGGAAGGATGGGGGAGCAGTTCTTC
cdr3_aa: CASSLAGRMGEQFF
j_call: TRBJ2-1
d_call: -
clone_size: -
v_call: TRBV7-6

cdr3_nt: TGTGCCAGCAGCTTAGTGAGACTAGCGCCACTTAACAATGAGCAGTTCTTC
cdr3_aa: CASSLVRLAPLNNEQFF
j_call: TRBJ2-1
d_call: TRBD2
clone_size: -
v_call: TRBV11-2

cdr3_nt: TGTGCCAGCAGCTCAGCCCGTGGACAGGAGGAGCAGTATTTT
cdr3_aa: CASSSARGQEEQYF
j_call: TRBJ2-3
d_call: TRBD1
clone_size: -
v_call: TRBV7-9

cdr3_nt: TGTGCCAGCAGCGTAGTTGAGACAGGGGATCCAGAAGCTTTCTTT
cdr3_aa: CASSVVETGDPEAFF
j_call: TRBJ1-1
d_call: TRBD1
clone_size: -
v_call: TRBV9

cdr3_nt: TGCGCCAGCAGCCAAGATACGGGGTGGGGTCAGCCCCAGCATTTT
cdr3_aa: CASSQDTGWGQPQHF
j_call: TRBJ1-5
d_call: -
clone_size: -
v_call: TRBV4-3

cdr3_nt: TGTGCCACCAGACAGGGGAGGAACACTGAAGCTTTCTTT
cdr3_aa: CATRQGRNTEAFF
j_call: TRBJ1-1
d_call: TRBD1
clone_size: once
v_call: TRBV19

cdr3_nt: TGTGCCAGCAGTCCCCTGGTGGCGGCAGGGAACGAGCAGTACTTC
cdr3_aa: CASSPLVAAGNEQYF
j_call: TRBJ2-7
d_call: -
clone_size: once
v_call: TRBV7-6